The 26 T cell receptor beta chains below come from one sample, sequenced in a study of blood T cell repertoires in COVID-19. TCRdb's table, derived via immunoSEQ multiplex PCR, lists solely in-frame clones and lacks some. This table has roughly 190,000 clones, 83% appearing once. Sequencing was carried out using peripheral blood. The receptors were sampled from a woman aged 40 to 50 with acute or convalescent COVID-19.

This chain links TRBV6-5 with TRBJ2-1; TRBD2 agrees at 9 bases. With V trimmed by 2 bases and J by 6 bases, 5 bases remained unmatched. The CDR3 spans 15 residues. Germline V gene lookup returns CDR1 MNHEY and CDR2 SVGAGI. The CDR3: CASSYGTSYGNEQFF. CDR3 DNA: TGTGCCAGCAGTTACGGGACTAGCTATGGCAATGAGCAGTTCTTC.

The chain carries TRBV28 and TRBJ1-2; a possible D gene is TRBD1 (5 bases). Germline assignment: CDR1 MDHEN and CDR2 SYDVKM. Between the trimmed V and J ends, which lost 5 bases and 0 bases, there was a span of 10 bases. There are 14 residues in the CDR3. In nucleotides, the CDR3 is TGTGCCAGCAGTACGCCAGGGACTAACTATGGCTACACCTTC. It codes for CASSTPGTNYGYTF.

The CDR3 region has the DNA TGTGCCAGCAGTTTAAACAGGGGCGGCGGGGAGCTGTTTTTT. Translation: CASSLNRGGGELFF. V gene TRBV6-5 combines with J gene TRBJ2-2; 7 bases agree with TRBD1. This CDR3 spans 14 amino acids. V was clipped by 4 bases and J by 7 bases; unmatched bases: 6. Looked up from germline, CDR1 is MNHEY and CDR2 is SVGAGI.

The chain joins TRBV28 to TRBJ2-7; TRBD1 matches 9 bases. Germline values: CDR1 MDHEN, CDR2 SYDVKM. Trimming took 6 bases from V and 4 from J; bases not matched to a gene: 13. The CDR3 extends over 16 amino acids. CDR3 sequence reads: CASSSSGTGSRYEQYF. The CDR3 DNA reads TGTGCCAGCAGCTCCTCCGGGACAGGGTCGAGGTACGAGCAGTACTTC.

A few counts support this clone. The chain joins TRBV15 to TRBJ2-7; the D gene is possibly TRBD2 (6 bases). Germline V gene lookup returns CDR1 LNHNV and CDR2 YYDKDF (reference sequence). V lost 0 bases to trimming and J lost 2 bases, with 11 bases between them. This CDR3 spans 15 amino acids. The CDR3 sequence: CATSRDLGGPYEQYF. The CDR3, as DNA: TGTGCCACCAGCAGAGATCTGGGGGGACCCTACGAGCAGTACTTC. The variable domain in full, with the rest retrieved from reference TRBV15 and TRBJ2-7, is DAMVIQNPRYQVTQFGKPVTLSCSQTLNHNVMYWYQQKSSQAPKLLFHYYDKDFNNEADTPDNFQSRRPNTSFCFLDIRSPGLGDTAMYLCATSRDLGGPYEQYFGPGTRLTVT.

The chain uses TRBV5-1 and TRBJ1-2; perhaps TRBD1 as D (6 bases). Germline CDR1 SGHRS, CDR2 YFSETQ. V lost 5 bases and J 2 bases, leaving 22 bases between the germline ends. The CDR3 has 17 residues. As DNA, the CDR3 is TGCGCCAGCAGGACATTCTTCTCAACAGGGTCCAACTATGGCTACACCTTC. It encodes CASRTFFSTGSNYGYTF.

The rearrangement links TRBV27 to TRBJ2-2, with 10 bases matching TRBD2. The junction had 5 bases not matched to a gene; V was cut back by 6 bases and J by 4 bases. The CDR3 sequence is 15 residues long. The germline CDR1 and CDR2 sequences are MNHEY and SMNVEV (reference sequence). In DNA, the CDR3 is TGTGCCAGCAGCCTCGGGACTAGCGCCACCGGGGAGCTGTTTTTT. Protein sequence: CASSLGTSATGELFF.

The chain combines TRBV5-6 with TRBJ2-5, with TRBD1 matching 9 bases. CDR3 length: 16 amino acids. V shed 7 bases and J 5 bases; nucleotides not matched to a gene: 15. The germline V gene encodes CDR1 SGHDT and CDR2 YYEEEE. The CDR3 is CASATTGTGYEETQYF. The CDR3 DNA reads TGTGCCAGCGCCACCACCGGGACAGGGTATGAGGAGACCCAGTACTTC.

The CDR3 sequence: CASSATGLSSETQYF. The DNA of the CDR3 is TGCGCCAGCAGCGCAACGGGACTCTCATCGGAGACCCAGTACTTC. The V gene is TRBV5-1, the J gene TRBJ2-5, with D possibly TRBD2 on 6 matching bases. The V gene lost 4 bases and the J gene lost 5 bases, with 18 bases spanning the gap. The CDR3 is 15 residues long. Germline CDR1 SGHRS, CDR2 YFSETQ.

The chain employs TRBV28 and TRBJ1-4, with D uncertain. Germline CDR1 reads MDHEN; CDR2 reads SYDVKM. The V gene lost 4 bases and the J gene lost 5 bases, with 5 bases spanning the gap. This CDR3 contains 12 residues. The CDR3 loop is CASSSANEKLFF. CDR3 bases: TGTGCCAGCAGTTCAGCGAATGAAAAACTGTTTTTT.

The chain joins TRBV19 to TRBJ2-5; a possible D gene is TRBD2 (5 bases). V lost 3 bases and J lost 3, with 11 bases in between. Germline V gives CDR1 LNHDA, CDR2 SQIVND (reference sequence). This CDR3 is built from 14 residues. CDR3 nucleotide sequence: TGTGCCAGTAGTATTCTGCACGGGAAAGAGACCCAGTACTTC. This translates into CASSILHGKETQYF.

This clone has a handful of counts. This chain connects TRBV29-1 to TRBJ1-3; tentatively, D is TRBD1 (6 bases). This CDR3 is 15 amino acids long. The V and J ends lost 2 bases and 5 bases respectively, with 16 bases between them. Germline-derived CDR1 and CDR2 are SQVTM and ANQGSEA. For the CDR3, the DNA is TGCAGCGTTGAATCTCCAGGGGCTAACCGAAACACCATATATTTT. Residues: CSVESPGANRNTIYF.

The chain has TRBV27 and TRBJ2-1, with TRBD2 matching 11 bases. The CDR3 has 15 residues. With V trimmed by 5 bases and J by 4 bases, 4 bases remained unmatched. Per germline, CDR1 MNHEY and CDR2 SMNVEV (reference sequence). The CDR3 DNA reads as TGTGCCAGCAGTCTCGGGACTAGCGGTTACAATGAGCAGTTCTTC. It specifies CASSLGTSGYNEQFF.

The genes are TRBV11-1 and TRBJ2-5; 13 positions agree with TRBD2. This CDR3 spans 15 amino acids. The junction had 3 bases not matched to a gene; V was cut back by 4 bases and J by 4 bases. Germline loops: CDR1 SGHAT, CDR2 FQDESV (reference sequence). CDR3 DNA sequence: TGTGCCAGCAGCTCCGGACTAGCGGGGGCAGAGACCCAGTACTTC. This translates into CASSSGLAGAETQYF. The variable domain in full, completed from reference TRBV11-1 and TRBJ2-5, reads EAEVAQSPRYKITEKSQAVAFWCDPISGHATLYWYRQILGQGPELLVQFQDESVVDDSQLPKDRFSAERLKGVDSTLKIQPAELGDSAMYLCASSSGLAGAETQYFGPGTRLLVL.

This chain joins TRBV24-1 and TRBJ2-3, with 9 bases lining up with TRBD2. CDR3 length equals 15 residues. The germline V gene encodes CDR1 KGHDR and CDR2 SFDVKD. V shed 3 bases and J 0 bases; nucleotides not matched to a gene: 0. DNA for the CDR3: TGTGCCACCAGTGATCTAGCGGGGAGCACAGATACGCAGTATTTT. Translated: CATSDLAGSTDTQYF.

The chain uses TRBV19 and TRBJ1-1, with TRBD1 as a possible D gene (5 bases). This CDR3 spans 14 amino acids. V was cut by 7 bases and J by 1 base, with 13 bases left in between. CDR1 LNHDA and CDR2 SQIVND come from the germline V gene (reference sequence). Here the CDR3 reads CASTNRGGNTEAFF. The CDR3 DNA reads as TGTGCCAGTACCAATCGGGGGGGGAACACTGAAGCTTTCTTT. Complete variable domain (other parts from reference TRBV19 and TRBJ1-1): DGGITQSPKYLFRKEGQNVTLSCEQNLNHDAMYWYRQDPGQGLRLIYYSQIVNDFQKGDIAEGYSVSREKKESFPLTVTSAQKNPTAFYLCASTNRGGNTEAFFGQGTRLTVV.

The CDR3 nucleotides are TGTGCCAGCCAGACTAGCCGGTACAATGAGCAGTTCTTC. Translation: CASQTSRYNEQFF. The chain recombines TRBV2 with TRBJ2-1, with 7 nucleotides matching TRBD2. Germline V CDR1 and CDR2: SNHLY, FYNNEI. The V gene end was trimmed by 8 bases and the J gene end by 4 bases; junction bases not matched to a gene: 5. The CDR3 consists of 13 residues.

J is TRBJ2-2 and V is TRBV12-3 or TRBV12-4; TRBD2 aligns across 7 bases. Trimming at V came to 3 bases and at J to 7 bases, leaving 2 bases not matched to a gene. The CDR3 has 13 residues. The CDR3 here is CASSLGGDGELFF. CDR3 nucleotide sequence: TGTGCCAGCAGTTTGGGAGGGGACGGGGAGCTGTTTTTT.

This clone was seen a handful of times. The chain couples TRBV19 to TRBJ1-5; D is undetermined. The V end was cut by 5 bases, the J end by 0 bases, with 17 bases between. Germline V gene data show CDR1 as LNHDA and CDR2 as SQIVND (reference sequence). The CDR3 spans 17 residues. CDR3 DNA sequence: TGTGCCAGTAGTTACATACTGGGAGGTGATAGCAATCAGCCCCAGCATTTT. As protein: CASSYILGGDSNQPQHF.

V is TRBV28 and J is TRBJ2-4, with unresolved D. This CDR3 has 13 residues. Germline CDR1 MDHEN, CDR2 SYDVKM. The V end was cut by 7 bases, the J end by 6 bases, with 13 bases between. CDR3 in amino acids: CASNEPTTNIQYF. The CDR3, as DNA: TGTGCCAGCAATGAGCCCACTACAAACATTCAGTACTTC.

The gene calls are TRBV7-9 and TRBJ2-7; 9 bases match TRBD1. Germline CDR1 reads SEHNR; CDR2 reads FQNEAQ (reference sequence). The V and J ends lost 5 bases and 5 bases, in that order; junction bases with no gene match: 1. This CDR3 contains 12 residues. The CDR3 region has the DNA TGTGCCAGCAGCACAGGGGGCGACGAGCAGTACTTC. The encoded protein is CASSTGGDEQYF.

The J gene is TRBJ2-7, the V gene TRBV7-8; 8 bases fit TRBD2. Germline CDR1 SGHVS, CDR2 FQNEAQ. The V and J ends lost 1 base and 3 bases, in that order; junction bases with no gene match: 8. The CDR3 is made up of 16 amino acids. The CDR3: CASSLVIQRGLYEQYF. CDR3 in DNA: TGTGCCAGCAGCTTAGTGATCCAGCGGGGGCTCTACGAGCAGTACTTC.

This clone has more than one count but fewer than ten. The V gene is TRBV4-2, the J gene TRBJ1-4, with TRBD1 as a possible D gene (6 bases). V was shortened by 0 bases and J by 7 bases, with 15 bases between the two germline ends. The CDR3 length is 16 residues. Germline CDR1 is LGHNA and CDR2 is YNFKEQ. The CDR3 DNA reads as TGTGCCAGCAGCCAAGAGGAGGCACAGGGCGGTGAAAAACTGTTTTTT. The encoded protein is CASSQEEAQGGEKLFF.

The chain employs TRBV7-9 and TRBJ2-3, with 8 bases matching TRBD2. Germline V gene data show CDR1 as SEHNR and CDR2 as FQNEAQ (reference sequence). This CDR3 has 16 amino acids. J was trimmed by 2 bases and V by 5 bases; bases with no gene match: 9. The CDR3 spells CASSPRTAGDTDTQYF. CDR3 sequence (DNA): TGTGCCAGCAGCCCCCGGACAGCGGGGGACACAGATACGCAGTATTTT.

The rearrangement uses TRBV14 and TRBJ2-5, with no clear D. Looked up from germline, CDR1 is SGHDN and CDR2 is FVKESK. V lost 6 bases and J lost 4, with 15 bases in between. CDR3 length: 14 residues. The CDR3 DNA is TGTGCCAGCAGTCGGCTAGGAGTGGGAGAGACCCAGTACTTC. Its protein product is CASSRLGVGETQYF.

This clone has only a few counts. The rearrangement uses TRBV16 and TRBJ1-5; a possible D gene is TRBD1 (6 bases). Germline CDR1 and CDR2: KGHSY and FQNENV. CDR3 size: 15 residues. Trimming left V 2 bases short and J 2 bases short, with 10 bases between. The CDR3 protein is CASSQTGTGNQPQHF. CDR3 nucleotide sequence: TGTGCCAGCAGCCAAACAGGGACGGGCAATCAGCCCCAGCATTTT.